Each of the 13 T cell receptor beta chains below was sequenced from the same sample in a study of cytomegalovirus exposure and HLA in healthy donors (dated 2017 in TCRdb). The protocol used for the library was the immunoSEQ multiplex PCR assay. A mixture of 60 forward primers for TCR Vbeta segments and 13 reverse primers for TCR Jbeta segments was used in the multiplex PCR. TCRdb took this table from immuneACCESS and kept in-frame rearrangements with V and J called. Such tables lack part of the clones; where checked against another copy, unresolved V genes explain under half of the gap, and the rest is unexplained. This sample comprises about 130,000 clones, roughly 77% of them detected only once. In total, the top ten clones hold 5.5% to 7.5% of the sample. The sequenced sample consisted of PBMCs. These receptors all stem from a woman aged 35 to 49 in good health and CMV-seropositive.

The J gene is TRBJ2-3, the V gene TRBV5-1; possible D gene TRBD2, 6 bases. Germline CDR1 is SGHRS and CDR2 is YFSETQ. The CDR3 has 15 amino acids. The V gene lost 4 bases and the J gene lost 6 bases, with 18 bases spanning the gap. The CDR3 region is CASSAGLLGPDTQYF. CDR3 DNA sequence: TGCGCCAGCAGCGCGGGACTCCTCGGTCCGGATACGCAGTATTTT.

This chain uses TRBV6-6 with TRBJ2-3; D uncertain. Germline values: CDR1 MNHNY, CDR2 SVGAGI (reference sequence). The V gene lost 2 bases and the J gene lost 0 bases, with 3 bases spanning the gap. This CDR3 contains 13 residues. For the CDR3, the DNA is TGTGCCAGCAGTTACCAGAGCACAGATACGCAGTATTTT. Amino acid sequence: CASSYQSTDTQYF.

This clone was counted a few times. This chain joins TRBV10-3 and TRBJ2-5, with 8 bases fitting TRBD2. The CDR3 spans 14 residues. Germline V gives CDR1 ENHRY, CDR2 SYGVKD. V was pared by 10 bases and J by 1 base, with 8 bases of the junction left unmatched. The CDR3 DNA sequence: TGTGCCACCCAAGCGGGAGAAGGCCAAGAGACCCAGTACTTC. Protein: CATQAGEGQETQYF.

As DNA, the CDR3 is TGTGCCAGCAGTATGCTAGCGGGGGGCCTCACAGATACGCAGTATTTT. This codes for CASSMLAGGLTDTQYF. The V gene is TRBV27, the J gene TRBJ2-3, with 11 nucleotides matching TRBD2. The V gene end was trimmed by 5 bases and the J gene end by 2 bases; junction bases not matched to a gene: 6. Germline V gene sequence: CDR1 MNHEY, CDR2 SMNVEV (reference sequence). The CDR3 extends over 16 amino acids.

V and J are TRBV18 and TRBJ1-4; no definite D call. This CDR3 has 12 residues. Germline V CDR1 and CDR2: KGHSH, LQKENI. V lost 3 bases, J lost 4 bases, and 3 bases lay in between. CDR3 sequence reads: CASSPRNEKLFF. CDR3 in DNA: TGTGCCAGCTCACCCCGTAATGAAAAACTGTTTTTT.

This chain links TRBV27 with TRBJ1-5, with D possibly TRBD1 on 5 matching bases. Per germline, CDR1 MNHEY and CDR2 SMNVEV (reference sequence). The ends were cut back, 2 bases at V and 4 bases at J, with 12 bases in the middle. The CDR3 contains 15 residues. The CDR3 loop is CASSLIPAGNQPQHF. DNA for the CDR3: TGTGCCAGCAGTTTAATTCCCGCAGGGAATCAGCCCCAGCATTTT.

This chain uses TRBV7-2 with TRBJ2-2; possible D gene TRBD2, 7 bases. V was clipped by 11 bases and J by 5 bases, with 12 bases between them. The CDR3 is 12 residues long. The germline V gene has CDR1 SGHTA and CDR2 FQGNSA. The CDR3 bases are TGTGCCGGGGGGGGCGGTACCGGGGAGCTGTTTTTT. This sequence encodes CAGGGGTGELFF.

This sequence joins TRBV9 and TRBJ2-7; 10 bases line up with TRBD1. The V gene's germline CDR1 is SGDLS and CDR2 YYNGEE. The CDR3 has 15 residues. V was pared by 3 bases and J by 0 bases, with 3 bases of the junction left unmatched. The CDR3 DNA is TGTGCCAGCAGCGCGGGACAGGGGAACTCCTACGAGCAGTACTTC. Amino acids: CASSAGQGNSYEQYF.

The rearrangement uses TRBV28 and TRBJ2-1; a possible D gene is TRBD1 (5 bases). CDR1 and CDR2 from the germline V gene are MDHEN and SYDVKM. Trimming shortened V by 6 bases and J by 6 bases, and 18 bases separated the two germline ends. The CDR3 runs to 15 residues. The chain's CDR3 is CASSLLPGQVNEQFF. The CDR3 DNA reads TGTGCCAGCAGCCTCTTACCAGGGCAGGTCAATGAGCAGTTCTTC.

This clone was counted a few times. The chain combines TRBV28 with TRBJ1-3, with TRBD1 matching 8 bases. The CDR3 spans 17 residues. Trimming removed 4 bases from V and 3 bases from J; junction bases left unmatched: 11. CDR1 is MDHEN, CDR2 SYDVKM, per germline. CDR3: CASSSPGGDSNGNTIYF. The CDR3 DNA follows: TGTGCCAGCAGTTCACCAGGGGGCGACTCTAATGGAAACACCATATATTTT.

This sequence joins TRBV10-2 and TRBJ1-1, with 8 bases matching TRBD1. Germline V gives CDR1 WSHSY, CDR2 SAAADI. The CDR3 totals 15 residues. V gave up 8 bases and J gave up 2 bases; unmatched junction bases: 10. CDR3 in amino acids: CASGPGQVINTEAFF. The CDR3 region has the DNA TGCGCCAGCGGACCGGGACAGGTTATTAACACTGAAGCTTTCTTT.

The rearrangement uses TRBV28 and TRBJ1-1; D is possibly TRBD1 (6 bases). Trimming cost V 3 bases and J 4 bases, with 12 bases left between them. The CDR3 totals 14 residues. CDR1 is MDHEN and CDR2 is SYDVKM in the germline V gene. The CDR3 spells CASSFAGVSTEAFF. CDR3 coding DNA: TGTGCCAGCAGTTTTGCAGGGGTGAGCACTGAAGCTTTCTTT.

This chain joins TRBV7-9 and TRBJ1-2, with D possibly TRBD1 on 6 matching bases. This CDR3 is built from 13 residues. Germline loops: CDR1 SEHNR, CDR2 FQNEAQ (reference sequence). V lost 8 bases and J lost 4, with 14 bases in between. The CDR3 here is CASLAGVGYGYTF. The CDR3 region has the DNA TGTGCCAGCCTTGCAGGGGTAGGCTATGGCTACACCTTC.